These 8 T cell receptor beta chains share one sample of origin, sequenced in a study of blood T cell repertoires in COVID-19. Here immunoSEQ multiplex PCR was the method, and the copy in TCRdb shows in-frame clones only, minus some. The sample carries about 480,000 clones, more than 75% recorded once. Source material: PBMCs or T cells enriched from blood (not recorded which). These receptors were taken from a woman between 35 and 50 years old who had recovered from COVID-19.

The chain carries TRBV2 and TRBJ1-1; D is undetermined. The CDR3 has 15 amino acids. V was pared by 6 bases and J by 0 bases, with 14 bases between. Germline V gives CDR1 SNHLY, CDR2 FYNNEI. The CDR3 spells CASRENRHLNTEAFF. The CDR3 DNA reads TGTGCCAGCAGAGAAAACAGACACCTGAACACTGAAGCTTTCTTT.

The chain joins TRBV19 to TRBJ2-7; TRBD2 matches 8 bases. Germline V CDR1 and CDR2: LNHDA, SQIVND (reference sequence). V trimming: 4 bases; J trimming: 1 base; junction bases outside the gene matches: 6. CDR3 length: 15 amino acids. The chain's CDR3 is CASSNVREGSYEQYF. CDR3 bases: TGTGCCAGTAGTAACGTCCGGGAGGGATCCTACGAGCAGTACTTC.

The V call is TRBV5-1, the J call TRBJ1-4, with a weak D call TRBD1 (5 bases). Germline CDR1 and CDR2: SGHRS and YFSETQ. The CDR3 has 13 residues. V shed 1 base and J shed 4 bases, with 5 bases lying between them. The CDR3 loop reads CASSLQGNEKLFF. CDR3 sequence (DNA): TGCGCCAGCAGCTTGCAGGGTAATGAAAAACTGTTTTTT.

This chain connects TRBV3-1 (or the pseudogene TRBV3-2) to TRBJ2-7; no definite D call. The CDR3 extends over 14 amino acids. V lost 2 bases to trimming and J lost 3 bases, with 11 bases between them. Germline CDR1 reads LGHDT; CDR2 reads YNNKEL (reference sequence). CDR3 loop: CASSQSWQFYEQYF. CDR3 nucleotide sequence: TGTGCCAGCAGCCAATCCTGGCAGTTCTACGAGCAGTACTTC.

This clone was recorded once. The same CDR3 arises from other DNA sequences in this sample as well. J is TRBJ1-2 and V is TRBV7-2; TRBD1 agrees at 10 bases. Germline V gene data show CDR1 as SGHTA and CDR2 as FQGNSA. Trimming at V came to 5 bases and at J to 2 bases, leaving 5 bases not matched to a gene. This CDR3 has 15 amino acids. CDR3 bases: TGTGCCAGCAGCCCACGACAGGGGGCCAACTATGGCTACACCTTC. This translates into CASSPRQGANYGYTF.

The chain combines TRBV5-1 with TRBJ2-5, with TRBD2 matching over 10 bases. The CDR3 is 15 amino acids. V shed 2 bases, J shed 3 bases, and the junction held 4 bases outside the gene matches. Germline CDR1 and CDR2: SGHRS and YFSETQ. CDR3 sequence (DNA): TGCGCCAGCAGCTTCCCTAGCGGGAGTGAAGAGACCCAGTACTTC. This encodes CASSFPSGSEETQYF.

The J gene is TRBJ2-3, the V gene TRBV6-5; 8 bases agree with TRBD1. J gave up 6 bases and V 4 bases, and 12 bases lay outside the gene matches. The germline CDR1 and CDR2 sequences are MNHEY and SVGAGI. The CDR3 sequence is 16 residues long. In DNA form, the CDR3 reads TGTGCCAGCAGTTCACGGACAGGGCCGAGCTGGGATACGCAGTATTTT. Encoded protein: CASSSRTGPSWDTQYF.

The gene calls are TRBV29-1 and TRBJ2-5; 9 nucleotides align to TRBD2. This CDR3 spans 13 amino acids. After removal of 3 bases from V and 6 bases from J, the junction contained 5 bases not matched to a gene. Germline-derived CDR1 and CDR2 are SQVTM and ANQGSEA. The CDR3 region is CSVDLAGRKTQYF. CDR3 nucleotide sequence: TGCAGCGTTGACCTAGCGGGAAGGAAGACCCAGTACTTC.